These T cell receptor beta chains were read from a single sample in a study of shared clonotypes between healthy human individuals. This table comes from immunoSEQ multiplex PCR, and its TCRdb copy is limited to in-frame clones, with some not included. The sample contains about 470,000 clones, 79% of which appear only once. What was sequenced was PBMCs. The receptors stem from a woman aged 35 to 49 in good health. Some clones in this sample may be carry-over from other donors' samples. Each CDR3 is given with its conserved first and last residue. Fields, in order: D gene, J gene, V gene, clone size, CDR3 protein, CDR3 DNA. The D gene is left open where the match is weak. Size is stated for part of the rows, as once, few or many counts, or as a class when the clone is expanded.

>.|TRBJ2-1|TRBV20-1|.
CSARGAGWRFF
TGCAGTGCTAGGGGGGCAGGGTGGCGGTTCTTC
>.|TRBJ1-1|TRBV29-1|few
CSVDWNTEAFF
TGCAGCGTTGATTGGAACACTGAAGCTTTCTTT
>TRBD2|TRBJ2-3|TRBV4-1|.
CASRLTSGTDTQYF
TGCGCCAGCAGGCTGACTAGCGGGACAGATACGCAGTATTTT
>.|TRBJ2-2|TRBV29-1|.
CSGRRNTGELFF
TGCAGCGGTAGGCGGAACACCGGGGAGCTGTTTTTT
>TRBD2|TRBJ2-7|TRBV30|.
CASNRLAGGYEQYF
TGTGCCAGCAACAGACTAGCGGGAGGCTACGAGCAGTACTTC
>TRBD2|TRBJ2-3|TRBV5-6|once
CASSFGLASRTDTQYF
TGTGCCAGCAGCTTCGGACTAGCCTCCCGCACAGATACGCAGTATTTT
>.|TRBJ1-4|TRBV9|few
CASSVAGAGEKLFF
TGTGCCAGCAGCGTCGCAGGGGCGGGGGAAAAACTGTTTTTT
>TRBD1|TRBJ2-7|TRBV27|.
CASRVGQGTYEQYF
TGTGCCAGCAGAGTGGGACAGGGAACCTACGAGCAGTACTTC
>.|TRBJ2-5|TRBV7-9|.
CASSLTTGEETQYF
TGTGCCAGCAGCCTAACGACGGGGGAAGAGACCCAGTACTTC
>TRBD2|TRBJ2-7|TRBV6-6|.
CASSYGIAGKSHEQYF
TGTGCCAGCAGTTACGGGATAGCGGGGAAAAGCCACGAGCAGTACTTC
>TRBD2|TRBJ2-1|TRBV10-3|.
CAISEGLAGLNEQFF
TGTGCCATCAGTGAGGGACTAGCGGGACTCAATGAGCAGTTCTTC
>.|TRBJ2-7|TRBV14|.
CASSHRTPAASEQYF
TGTGCCAGCAGCCATCGGACTCCTGCAGCTAGCGAGCAGTACTTC
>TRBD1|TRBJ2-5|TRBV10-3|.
CAISGQGTGTQYF
TGTGCCATCAGTGGACAGGGGACGGGGACCCAGTACTTC
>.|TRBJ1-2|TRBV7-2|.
CASSVSQHYGYTF
TGTGCCAGCAGCGTTAGCCAGCACTATGGCTACACCTTC
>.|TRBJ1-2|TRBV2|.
CASSVGLLHGYTF
TGTGCCAGCAGTGTTGGCCTTCTGCATGGCTACACCTTC
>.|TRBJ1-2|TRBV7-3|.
CASSSPGGFGYTF
TGTGCCAGCAGCTCACCGGGGGGTTTTGGCTACACCTTC
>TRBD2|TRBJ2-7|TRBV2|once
CASKRLAGGYEQYF
TGTGCCAGCAAGCGACTAGCGGGAGGCTACGAGCAGTACTTC
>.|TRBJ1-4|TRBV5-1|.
CASSPGTAGNEKLFF
TGCGCCAGCAGCCCCGGGACGGCAGGAAATGAAAAACTGTTTTTT
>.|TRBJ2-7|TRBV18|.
CASSPEAQTYEQYF
TGTGCCAGCTCACCAGAGGCGCAGACCTACGAGCAGTACTTC
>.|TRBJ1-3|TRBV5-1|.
CASSLDQGGYNTIYF
TGCGCCAGCAGCTTGGATCAGGGAGGTTACAACACCATATATTTT
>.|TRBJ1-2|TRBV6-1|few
CASSEAGQNNYGYTF
TGTGCCAGCAGTGAAGCGGGACAAAATAACTATGGCTACACCTTC
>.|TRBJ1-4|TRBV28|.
CATGWTSTNEKLFF
TGTGCCACCGGGTGGACTTCAACTAATGAAAAACTGTTTTTT
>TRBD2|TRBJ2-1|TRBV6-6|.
CASSQSGLEYNEQFF
TGTGCCAGCAGCCAGTCGGGACTAGAATACAATGAGCAGTTCTTC
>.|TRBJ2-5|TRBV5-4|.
CASRVGSQGETQYF
TGTGCCAGCAGGGTCGGGAGCCAGGGGGAGACCCAGTACTTC
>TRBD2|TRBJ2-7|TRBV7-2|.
CASSFGGKREGLEQYF
TGTGCCAGCAGCTTCGGGGGTAAGCGGGAGGGCCTCGAGCAGTACTTC
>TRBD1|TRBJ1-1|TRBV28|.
CAGVRGTEAFF
TGTGCCGGAGTCAGGGGGACTGAAGCTTTCTTT
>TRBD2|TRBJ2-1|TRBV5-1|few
CASSPRLAGEHNEQFF
TGCGCCAGCAGTCCTAGACTAGCGGGAGAACACAATGAGCAGTTCTTC
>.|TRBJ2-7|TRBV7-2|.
CASSSGGSSYEQYF
TGTGCCAGCAGCTCAGGAGGAAGCTCCTACGAGCAGTACTTC
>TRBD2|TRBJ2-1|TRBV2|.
CASSERATSSEQQFF
TGTGCCAGCAGTGAACGGGCGACTAGCTCAGAACAGCAGTTCTTC
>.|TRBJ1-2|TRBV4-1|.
CASSQDRGTAAGYTF
TGCGCCAGCAGCCAAGATCGCGGGACCGCCGCCGGCTACACCTTC
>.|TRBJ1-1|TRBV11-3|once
CASSLEGAGQRNTEAFF
TGTGCCAGCAGCTTAGAAGGGGCCGGACAAAGGAACACTGAAGCTTTCTTT
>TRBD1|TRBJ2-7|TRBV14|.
CASAGGSRDRGHEQYF
TGTGCCAGCGCCGGGGGGTCGCGGGACAGGGGCCACGAGCAGTACTTC
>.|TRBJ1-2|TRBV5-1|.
CASSPRGQDYGYTF
TGCGCCAGCAGCCCACGGGGGCAGGACTATGGCTACACCTTC
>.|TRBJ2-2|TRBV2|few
CASRGTGELFF
TGTGCCAGCAGAGGGACCGGGGAGCTGTTTTTT
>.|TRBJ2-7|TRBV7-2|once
CASSSGLHYEQYF
TGTGCCAGCAGCTCGGGACTCCACTACGAGCAGTACTTC
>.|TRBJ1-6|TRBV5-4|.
CASRMGSVANSPLHF
TGTGCCAGCAGGATGGGGTCGGTTGCCAATTCACCCCTCCACTTT
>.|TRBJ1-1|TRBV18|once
CASSPLADGGDGTEAFF
TGTGCCAGCTCACCACTAGCGGACGGCGGGGACGGCACTGAAGCTTTCTTT
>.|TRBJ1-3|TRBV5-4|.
CASSLQGSENTIYF
TGTGCCAGCAGCTTACAGGGATCCGAAAACACCATATATTTT
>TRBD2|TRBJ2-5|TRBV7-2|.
CASSLYSPSLAGVYETQYF
TGTGCCAGCAGCTTATACAGTCCCTCACTAGCGGGAGTGTATGAGACCCAGTACTTC
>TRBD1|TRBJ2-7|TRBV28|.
CASSVPGQGSYEQYF
TGTGCCAGCAGTGTACCGGGACAGGGCTCCTACGAGCAGTACTTC
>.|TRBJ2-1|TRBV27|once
CASSLSSGLLNEQFF
TGTGCCAGCAGTTTAAGCAGCGGGCTATTGAATGAGCAGTTCTTC
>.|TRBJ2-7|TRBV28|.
CASSLCVQGGDTGEQYF
TGTGCCAGCAGTTTATGCGTCCAGGGAGGAGATACGGGCGAGCAGTACTTC
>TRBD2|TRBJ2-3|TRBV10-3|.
CAISGAGVPTDTQYF
TGTGCCATCAGTGGAGCGGGAGTCCCCACAGATACGCAGTATTTT
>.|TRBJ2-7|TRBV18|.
CASSPRSGRAPYEQYF
TGTGCCAGCTCACCACGGTCAGGGCGGGCCCCCTACGAGCAGTACTTC
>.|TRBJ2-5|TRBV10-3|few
CAIIFRSRYF
TGTGCCATCATATTCCGATCTCGGTACTTC
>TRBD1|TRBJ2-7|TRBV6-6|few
CASGPGQGPSEQYF
TGTGCCAGCGGACCGGGACAGGGACCCTCCGAGCAGTACTTC
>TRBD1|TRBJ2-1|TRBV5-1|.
CASSLAGTDNEQFF
TGCGCCAGCAGCTTGGCCGGGACAGACAATGAGCAGTTCTTC
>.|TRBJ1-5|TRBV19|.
CASRVQGGNQPQHF
TGTGCCAGTAGAGTACAGGGTGGCAATCAGCCCCAGCATTTT
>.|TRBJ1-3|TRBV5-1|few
CASSRGRLSGNTIYF
TGCGCCAGCAGTCGTGGACGCCTCTCTGGAAACACCATATATTTT
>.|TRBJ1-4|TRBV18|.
CASSPREKLFF
TGTGCCAGCTCACCACGAGAAAAACTGTTTTTT
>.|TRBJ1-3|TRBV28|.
CASSTREGVGNTIYF
TGTGCCAGCAGTACCCGGGAGGGGGTAGGAAACACCATATATTTT
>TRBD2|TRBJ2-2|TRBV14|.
CASSQAPTTSGKNTGELFF
TGTGCCAGCAGCCAAGCTCCCACGACTAGCGGGAAGAACACCGGGGAGCTGTTTTTT
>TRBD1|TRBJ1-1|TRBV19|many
CASSKTGGTEAFF
TGTGCCAGTAGTAAGACAGGGGGCACTGAAGCTTTCTTT
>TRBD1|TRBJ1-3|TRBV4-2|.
CASSQDWVVTDRGNTIYF
TGTGCCAGCAGCCAAGATTGGGTCGTGACGGACAGGGGGAACACCATATATTTT
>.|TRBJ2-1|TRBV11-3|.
CASSLFRGTGTRDNEQFF
TGTGCCAGCAGCTTATTTCGGGGGACCGGCACTAGAGACAATGAGCAGTTCTTC
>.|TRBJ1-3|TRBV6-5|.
CASSSTENTIYF
TGTGCCAGCAGTTCAACGGAAAACACCATATATTTT
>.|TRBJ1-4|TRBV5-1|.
CASSLVEGANEKLFF
TGCGCCAGCAGCTTGGTGGAGGGCGCTAATGAAAAACTGTTTTTT
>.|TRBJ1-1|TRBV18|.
CASSPPRPSTEAFF
TGTGCCAGCTCACCACCCCGGCCGAGCACTGAAGCTTTCTTT
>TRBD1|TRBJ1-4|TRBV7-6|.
CASSKQGTLNEKLFF
TGTGCCAGCAGCAAACAGGGGACCCTTAATGAAAAACTGTTTTTT